The clone carrying this T cell receptor (beta chain) was seen repeatedly, ten times or more. The antigen remains undetermined. The data were taken from a study of Graves' ophthalmopathy and Graves' hyperthyroidism. Study as a whole: Peripheral blood sampling preceded any treatment and occurred at initial diagnosis.

V was pared by 11 bases and J by 0 bases, with 17 bases between. Germline CDR1 is MDHEN and CDR2 is SYDVKM. The CDR3 covers 15 residues. General study points: Most thyroid-expanded clonotypes exceeding 0.001 frequency were also found in blood.

Amplified material comprised TCR beta CDR3 regions derived from RNA transcripts. HTBI primers primed a first-round RT-PCR, and a second-round multiplex PCR followed. Each CDR3 protein gets one entry after TCRdb re-called the multiplex PCR reads with MiXCR. The table records about 400,000 distinct CDR3 sequences, around 16% of them present only once. The chain is built from TRBV28 and TRBJ1-5, with D perhaps TRBD1 (6 bases). Sequenced sample: peripheral blood. The sequence was obtained from a young woman with Graves' ophthalmopathy. In DNA, the CDR3 is TGTGCCTCGGGGGGGCAGACTTATAGCAATCAGCCCCAGCATTTT. This codes for CASGGQTYSNQPQHF.